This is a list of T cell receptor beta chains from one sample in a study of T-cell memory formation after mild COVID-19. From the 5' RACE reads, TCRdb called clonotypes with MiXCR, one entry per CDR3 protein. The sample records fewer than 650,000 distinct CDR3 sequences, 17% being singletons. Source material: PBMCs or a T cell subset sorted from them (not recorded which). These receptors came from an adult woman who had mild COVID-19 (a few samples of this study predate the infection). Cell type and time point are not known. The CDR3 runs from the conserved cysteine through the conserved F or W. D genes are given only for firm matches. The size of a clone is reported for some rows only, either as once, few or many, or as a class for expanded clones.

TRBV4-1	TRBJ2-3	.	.	TGCGCCAGCAGCCCCGACAGGGGAGGGTCAGATACGCAGTATTTT	CASSPDRGGSDTQYF
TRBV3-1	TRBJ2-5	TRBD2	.	TGTGCCAGCAGCCATCGCCAGGGACTAGCGGGGATCGAGACCCAGTACTTC	CASSHRQGLAGIETQYF
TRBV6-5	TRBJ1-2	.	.	TGTGCCAGACAGGGAGGAGATGGCTACACCTTC	CARQGGDGYTF
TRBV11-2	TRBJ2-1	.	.	TGTGCCAGCAGCTTAGGCCTTGGAGTGGAGGAGCAGTTCTTC	CASSLGLGVEEQFF
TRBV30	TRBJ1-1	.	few	TGTGCCTGGAACCCGACGGGGGCCGGGACTGAAGCTTTCTTT	CAWNPTGAGTEAFF
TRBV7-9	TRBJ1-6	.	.	TGTGCCAGCAGCTTAGCTACCCCGCGAAACAGCCCCCTCCACTTT	CASSLATPRNSPLHF
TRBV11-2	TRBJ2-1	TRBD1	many	TGTGCCAGCAGCCCAGACAGGGGCGGTTACAATGAGCAGTTCTTC	CASSPDRGGYNEQFF
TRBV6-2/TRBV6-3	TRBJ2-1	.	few	TGTGCCAGCACCCTCGGGGAACTGGGGGTTTCTAATGAGCAGTTCTTC	CASTLGELGVSNEQFF
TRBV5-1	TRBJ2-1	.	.	TGCGCCAGCAGCTTGAGCGGGGCCAGGGGCCAGGTGCAGTTCTTC	CASSLSGARGQVQFF
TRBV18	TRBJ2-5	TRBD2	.	TGTGCCAGCTCGCGACTAGCGGGAGTTGAGACCCAGTACTTC	CASSRLAGVETQYF
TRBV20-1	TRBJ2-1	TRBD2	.	TGCAGTGCACCGAAGACTAGCGGGAATGAGCAGTTCTTC	CSAPKTSGNEQFF
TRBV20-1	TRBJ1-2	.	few	TGCAGTGCTAGAGATGACCGGAACTATGGCTACACCTTC	CSARDDRNYGYTF
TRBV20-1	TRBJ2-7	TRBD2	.	TGCAGCGCGAGGGTAGCGGGAAGTTCCTACGAGCAGTACTTC	CSARVAGSSYEQYF
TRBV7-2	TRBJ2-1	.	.	TGTGCCAGCAGCCCGCGGAGACCATACAATGAGCAGTTCTTC	CASSPRRPYNEQFF
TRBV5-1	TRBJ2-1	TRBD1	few	TGCGCCAGCAGCTTGGCGACAGGGGGCCTGTACAATGAGCAGTTCTTC	CASSLATGGLYNEQFF
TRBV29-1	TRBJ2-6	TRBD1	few	TGCAGCGTTGAGATCGACAGGGGTCCGGACCTCTCTGGGGCCAACGTCCTGACTTTC	CSVEIDRGPDLSGANVLTF
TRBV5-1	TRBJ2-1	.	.	TGCGCCAGCAGCTTGGGTGGGGTGGATGAGCAGTTCTTC	CASSLGGVDEQFF
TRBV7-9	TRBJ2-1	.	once	TGTGCCAGCAGTACCCCGAGACGGGGGTGGTACAATGAGCAGTTCTTC	CASSTPRRGWYNEQFF
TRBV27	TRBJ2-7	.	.	TGTGCCAGCAGCGAAACGGACGCAATTTACGAGCAGTACTTC	CASSETDAIYEQYF
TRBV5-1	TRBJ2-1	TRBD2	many	TGCGCCAGTCAGACTAGCGGGTCCCGCACACACAATGAGCAGTTCTTC	CASQTSGSRTHNEQFF
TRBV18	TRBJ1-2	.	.	TGTGCCAGCTCACCACCCGACAGTAACTATGGCTACACCTTC	CASSPPDSNYGYTF
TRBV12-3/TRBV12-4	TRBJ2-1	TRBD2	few	TGTGCCAGCACCCCGGGAGCGGGAGTGCATGAGCAGTTCTTC	CASTPGAGVHEQFF
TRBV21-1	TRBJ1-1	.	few	TGTGCCAGCAGCAAAGCGCTGGCAGGGGAAGTTGGAGCTTTCTTT	CASSKALAGEVGAFF